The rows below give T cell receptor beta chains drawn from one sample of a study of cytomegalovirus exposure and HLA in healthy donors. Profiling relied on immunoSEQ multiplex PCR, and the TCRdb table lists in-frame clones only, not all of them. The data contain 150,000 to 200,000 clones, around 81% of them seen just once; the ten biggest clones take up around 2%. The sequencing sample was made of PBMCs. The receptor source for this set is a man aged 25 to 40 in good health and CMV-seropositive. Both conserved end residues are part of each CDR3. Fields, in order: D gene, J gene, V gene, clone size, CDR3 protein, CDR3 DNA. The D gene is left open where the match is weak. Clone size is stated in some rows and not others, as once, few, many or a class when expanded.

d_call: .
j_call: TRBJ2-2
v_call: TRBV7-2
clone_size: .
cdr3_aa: CASTRNADTGELFF
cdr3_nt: TGTGCCAGCACCAGAAACGCAGACACCGGGGAGCTGTTTTTT

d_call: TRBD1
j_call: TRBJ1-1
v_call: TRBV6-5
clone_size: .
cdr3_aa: CASSYAGTEKNTEAFF
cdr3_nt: TGTGCCAGCAGTTACGCCGGGACAGAGAAGAACACTGAAGCTTTCTTT

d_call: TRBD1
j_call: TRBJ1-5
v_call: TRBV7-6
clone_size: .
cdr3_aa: CASSPGQGGYSNQPQHF
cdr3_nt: TGTGCCAGCAGTCCAGGACAGGGAGGCTATAGCAATCAGCCCCAGCATTTT

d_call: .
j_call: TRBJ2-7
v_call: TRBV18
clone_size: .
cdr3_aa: CASSPRQVGVGEQYF
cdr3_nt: TGTGCCAGCTCACCACGACAGGTAGGGGTGGGGGAGCAGTACTTC

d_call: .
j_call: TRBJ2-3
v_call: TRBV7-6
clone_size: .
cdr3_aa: CASSLLPARDTQYF
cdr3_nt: TGTGCCAGCAGCTTATTACCCGCGCGGGATACGCAGTATTTT

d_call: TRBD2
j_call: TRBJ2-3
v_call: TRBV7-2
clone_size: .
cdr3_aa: CASSPLRGGSTDTQYF
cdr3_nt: TGTGCCAGCAGCCCCCTTCGGGGGGGAAGCACAGATACGCAGTATTTT

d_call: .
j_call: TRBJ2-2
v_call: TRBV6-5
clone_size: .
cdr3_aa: CASSYETNRVTGELFF
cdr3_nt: TGTGCCAGCAGTTACGAAACCAACAGGGTCACCGGGGAGCTGTTTTTT

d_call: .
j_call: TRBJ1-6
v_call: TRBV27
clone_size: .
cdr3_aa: CASSFYLGTINSPLHF
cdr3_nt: TGTGCCAGCAGTTTTTATCTCGGGACAATCAATTCACCCCTCCACTTT

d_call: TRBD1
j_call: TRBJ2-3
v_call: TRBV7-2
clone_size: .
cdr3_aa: CASSLVQGADTQYF
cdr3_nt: TGTGCCAGCAGCTTAGTGCAGGGGGCAGATACGCAGTATTTT

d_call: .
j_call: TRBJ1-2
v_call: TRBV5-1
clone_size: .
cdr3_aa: CASSFEGVSGYTF
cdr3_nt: TGCGCCAGCAGCTTTGAAGGGGTTAGCGGCTACACCTTC

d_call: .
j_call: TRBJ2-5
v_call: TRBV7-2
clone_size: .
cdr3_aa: CASSFGGETQYF
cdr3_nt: TGTGCCAGCAGCTTCGGGGGAGAGACCCAGTACTTC

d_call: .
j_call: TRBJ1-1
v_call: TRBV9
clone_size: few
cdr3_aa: CASSTGVSAEAFF
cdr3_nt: TGTGCCAGCAGCACGGGGGTATCGGCTGAAGCTTTCTTT

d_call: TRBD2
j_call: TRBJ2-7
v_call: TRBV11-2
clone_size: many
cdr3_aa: CASSRGGGSYEQYF
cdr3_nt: TGTGCCAGCAGCCGCGGCGGGGGCTCCTACGAGCAGTACTTC

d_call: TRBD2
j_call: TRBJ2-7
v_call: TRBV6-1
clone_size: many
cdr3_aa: CASRETSGGTPWYEQYF
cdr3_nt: TGTGCCAGCAGGGAAACTAGCGGGGGGACGCCATGGTACGAGCAGTACTTC

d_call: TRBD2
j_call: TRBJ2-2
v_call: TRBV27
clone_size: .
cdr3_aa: CASSGGATPAGELFF
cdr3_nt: TGTGCCAGTAGCGGGGGGGCCACACCGGCCGGGGAGCTGTTTTTT

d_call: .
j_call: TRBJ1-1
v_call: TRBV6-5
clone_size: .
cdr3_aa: CASSPAGMNTEAFF
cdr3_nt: TGTGCCAGCAGCCCTGCGGGAATGAACACTGAAGCTTTCTTT

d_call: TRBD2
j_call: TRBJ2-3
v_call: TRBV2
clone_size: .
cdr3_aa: CASSWSGGGATDTQYF
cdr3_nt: TGTGCCAGCAGTTGGAGCGGCGGGGGGGCAACAGATACGCAGTATTTT

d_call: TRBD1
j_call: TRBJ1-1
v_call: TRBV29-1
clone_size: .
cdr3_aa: CSVDFATGPGIEAFF
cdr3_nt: TGCAGCGTTGATTTTGCGACAGGGCCGGGGATTGAAGCTTTCTTT

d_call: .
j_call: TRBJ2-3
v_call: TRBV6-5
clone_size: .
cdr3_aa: CASSYSRGNTDTQYF
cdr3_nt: TGTGCCAGCAGTTACAGTAGGGGGAACACAGATACGCAGTATTTT

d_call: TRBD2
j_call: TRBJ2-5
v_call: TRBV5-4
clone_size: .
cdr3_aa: CASRGLAEETQYF
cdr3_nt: TGTGCCAGCAGAGGGCTAGCGGAAGAGACCCAGTACTTC

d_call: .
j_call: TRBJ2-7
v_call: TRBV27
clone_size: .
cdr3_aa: CASSTNSQSSSYEQYF
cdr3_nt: TGTGCCAGCAGTACCAACAGCCAGTCCTCATCCTACGAGCAGTACTTC

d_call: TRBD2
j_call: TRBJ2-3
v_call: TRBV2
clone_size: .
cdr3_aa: CASCGGAKDTQYF
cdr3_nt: TGTGCCAGCTGCGGGGGGGCCAAAGATACGCAGTATTTT

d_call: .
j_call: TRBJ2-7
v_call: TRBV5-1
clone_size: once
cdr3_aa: CASRNLKGDEQYF
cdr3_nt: TGCGCCAGCAGGAATTTGAAAGGGGACGAGCAGTACTTC

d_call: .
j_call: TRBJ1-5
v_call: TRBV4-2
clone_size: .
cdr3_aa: CASSQDRRANSNQPQHF
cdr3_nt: TGTGCCAGCAGCCAAGATCGGAGGGCTAATAGCAATCAGCCCCAGCATTTT

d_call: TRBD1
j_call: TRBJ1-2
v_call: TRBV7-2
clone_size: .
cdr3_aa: CASSFAGQGARGYTF
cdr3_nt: TGTGCCAGCAGCTTCGCTGGACAGGGGGCGCGCGGCTACACCTTC

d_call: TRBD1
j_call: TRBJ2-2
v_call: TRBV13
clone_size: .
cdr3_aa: CASSPEGQGVTGELFF
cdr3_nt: TGTGCCAGCAGCCCAGAGGGACAGGGGGTCACCGGGGAGCTGTTTTTT

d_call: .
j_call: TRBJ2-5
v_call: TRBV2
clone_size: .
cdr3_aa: CASSPGSSQETQYF
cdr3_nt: TGTGCCAGCAGCCCGGGATCTAGTCAAGAGACCCAGTACTTC